This TCR beta chain was profiled in a study of blood T cell repertoires in COVID-19. About the research overall: The samples span acute and convalescent COVID-19 from the United States, Italy and Spain. The analysed material was cDNA or gDNA that came from T cells, B-cell-depleted T cells, or PBMCs.

V lost 2 bases and J lost 1; bases outside the gene matches: 13. Germline V gives CDR1 MNHEY, CDR2 SVGEGT. The CDR3 sequence is 19 residues long. In the study's own analysis: Estimates of nucleated cell counts were drawn from the amplification of reference gene primers. Only in-frame clones appear in the TCRdb table, and some are missing; sequencing was by immunoSEQ multiplex PCR. V and J calls and clone size follow that table, whereas D and trimming were derived from the DNA. In the table there are some 280,000 clones, approximately 90% of which are singletons. V gene TRBV6-2 or TRBV6-3 combines with J gene TRBJ1-1, with TRBD1 identical over 10 bases. The receptor was derived from a woman between 25 and 40 years old with active or convalescent COVID-19. Material: peripheral blood. The CDR3 is CASSYGIVTGGIKNTEAFF. The CDR3 nucleotides are TGTGCCAGCAGTTACGGGATAGTGACAGGGGGCATAAAGAACACTGAAGCTTTCTTT.